Detailed here is one TCR beta chain. Its matching antigen is unknown. The data are from a study of cytomegalovirus exposure and HLA in healthy donors. Study conclusions and caveats: The only immune exposure information that was available was CMV serostatus. TCR beta V segments were, for the most part, productive about 87% or about 30% of the time in an earlier analysis. Presence/absence analyses assumed roughly uniform sequencing depth across donors. Rare sequences made up most TCRs, while some public TCRs were found in many donors.

60 Vbeta and 13 Jbeta primers were used in PCR. The protocol was immunoSEQ multiplex PCR, while the TCRdb copy is restricted to in-frame clones and leaves out a portion. This listing includes some 150,000 clones. Germline V gene sequence: CDR1 SGHAT, CDR2 FQNNGV. The V gene end was trimmed by 1 base and the J gene end by 3 bases; junction bases not matched to a gene: 4. This CDR3 region has 15 residues. This clonotype was sampled from a young woman in good health and CMV-seronegative. The specimen sequenced was PBMCs. The chain combines TRBV11-2 with TRBJ2-3; the match to TRBD2 covers 7 bases. CDR3 loop: CASSLVAGVTDTQYF. DNA for the CDR3: TGTGCCAGCAGCTTAGTGGCGGGAGTAACAGATACGCAGTATTTT.